These T cell receptor beta chains were read from a single sample in a study of T-cell reconstitution after alpha-beta-depleted transplantation in children. Via MiXCR, TCRdb re-called the PCR reads, giving one row per CDR3 protein. The data contain some 76,000 distinct CDR3 sequences, approximately 10% of them singletons. This material consisted of PBMCs, taken before TCRalphabeta/CD19-depleted stem cell transplant. These receptor sequences come from a boy younger than 18 with acute myeloid leukemia, due to receive a stem cell transplant. Both conserved end residues are trimmed from each CDR3. A D gene is named only where the DNA matches it firmly. The size of a clone is reported for some rows only, either as once, few or many, or as a class for expanded clones.

TRBJ2-1 10 - TRBV24-1 many ATSDPENEQF
TRBJ2-7 12 - TRBV3-1 many ASSQANRPYEQY
TRBJ1-5 10 - TRBV6-5 many ASKGLNQPQH
TRBJ1-1 11 TRBD1 TRBV20-1 many SASDRGRLRAF
TRBJ2-1 10 - TRBV20-1 many SARNPYNEQF
TRBJ2-7 15 TRBD2 TRBV4-2 - ASSQDVRSGDPYEQY
TRBJ2-3 11 - TRBV12-3/TRBV12-4 - ASSLGSSDTQY
TRBJ2-7 10 - TRBV20-1 many SARGLRSEQY
TRBJ2-5 12 - TRBV4-1 many ASSQQGRGETQY
TRBJ2-3 8 - TRBV29-1 many SVGTDTQY
TRBJ2-2 11 - TRBV20-1 many SAQREDTGELF
TRBJ1-1 11 - TRBV20-1 many SAITGPSTEAF
TRBJ1-3 9 - TRBV29-1 many SVSAGNTIY
TRBJ2-3 14 - TRBV12-3/TRBV12-4 many ASSLYLSQTTDTQY
TRBJ1-5 11 - TRBV29-1 many SVVEGPSQPQH
TRBJ2-5 14 - TRBV25-1 many ASSEYQAPPKETQY
TRBJ1-4 14 TRBD1 TRBV5-1 many ASSPGQRATNEKLF
TRBJ2-5 13 TRBD2 TRBV5-6 many ASSRLAGAQETQY
TRBJ1-2 13 TRBD1 TRBV5-1 many ASSPDRERHYGYT
TRBJ2-2 14 TRBD1 TRBV7-2 many ASSVRQGGDTGELF
TRBJ2-7 14 TRBD1 TRBV11-2 many ASSLAGDRGLKEQY
TRBJ2-1 13 TRBD1 TRBV20-1 many SAGKGQGSYNEQF
TRBJ1-6 18 - TRBV7-2 many ASSLPRGAGLSSYNSPLH
TRBJ2-2 13 - TRBV7-6 - ASSPRGSGTGELF
TRBJ2-1 13 TRBD2 TRBV2 many ASRPGTSILHEQF
TRBJ2-3 12 - TRBV4-1 many ASSQGYPTDTQY
TRBJ2-3 13 TRBD2 TRBV25-1 many ASSDGTSSTDTQY
TRBJ2-7 13 - TRBV5-4 many ASSFLARTSYEQY
TRBJ1-3 10 - TRBV6-6 many ASRPERNTIY
TRBJ1-1 12 - TRBV12-3/TRBV12-4 many ASRIGQTNTEAF
TRBJ2-1 13 - TRBV7-3 many ASSPPGRGNNEQF
TRBJ1-2 14 TRBD1 TRBV12-3/TRBV12-4 many ASSLSQGAISLGYT
TRBJ2-7 11 - TRBV7-3 many ASSLTGAHEQY
TRBJ1-2 9 - TRBV29-1 many SDQNRAGYT
TRBJ2-5 11 TRBD1 TRBV27 many ASSRQGQETQY
TRBJ2-1 13 - TRBV28 many ASSWRRGRVNEQF
TRBJ2-1 16 TRBD1 TRBV14 - ASSQDGLIRGPYNEQF
TRBJ1-6 14 TRBD1 TRBV12-3/TRBV12-4 few ASRTTRTGLSSPLH
TRBJ1-3 17 - TRBV15 many ATSRDLLGQGSSGNTIY
TRBJ1-5 11 - TRBV20-1 many SASHGGYQPQH
TRBJ1-1 13 TRBD1 TRBV7-9 many ASSLGDRGNTEAF